These T cell receptor beta chains were read from a single sample in a study of blood T cell repertoires in COVID-19. Clones were sequenced by immunoSEQ multiplex PCR, and TCRdb holds only the in-frame ones, with some missing. Of 210,000 or so clones listed, 70% to 90% are singletons. The specimen was PBMCs or T cells enriched from blood (not recorded which). These receptors were collected from a woman aged 40 to 50 with acute COVID-19. Both conserved end residues are trimmed from each CDR3. Size tells how often a clone was seen (once, few, many) or the class of an expanded clone, and some rows leave it out.

cdr3_aa,v_call,clone_size,j_call
ASVRTYGNTIY,TRBV19,.,TRBJ1-3
ASSLLGVQIGYT,TRBV28,.,TRBJ1-2
ASSSPGRGQNEQF,TRBV6-5,.,TRBJ2-1
ASSLGVRTGHPYEQY,TRBV5-4,.,TRBJ2-7
ASNSDGRGNTEAF,TRBV11-2,.,TRBJ1-1
ATGELASYNEQF,TRBV19,.,TRBJ2-1
ASSKTGSQPQH,TRBV2,many,TRBJ1-5
ASSLVGGSTDTQY,TRBV5-4,.,TRBJ2-3
ASSIDQAEKLF,TRBV19,.,TRBJ1-4
ASSRKPNQGTGRGSSPLH,TRBV4-3,few,TRBJ1-6
ASSDLDRVQPQH,TRBV2,few,TRBJ1-5
ASLEREGRETQY,TRBV2,.,TRBJ2-5
ASSSAGRDQPQH,TRBV7-8,.,TRBJ1-5
ASSRGPDRGSYNSPLH,TRBV7-2,once,TRBJ1-6
ASSPVSRSSYNEQF,TRBV7-2,.,TRBJ2-1
AISDKDQRALNEQF,TRBV10-3,.,TRBJ2-1
ASSGGQGATGELF,TRBV10-1,.,TRBJ2-2
ASSSWGTGGGSNQPQH,TRBV6-2/TRBV6-3,.,TRBJ1-5
ASSTDRAPYEQY,TRBV6-5,.,TRBJ2-7
ASSLEGLGADTQY,TRBV5-5,few,TRBJ2-3
ASSPRQFIDQPQH,TRBV19,few,TRBJ1-5
ASSQDLGAPYEQY,TRBV3-1/TRBV3-2,.,TRBJ2-7
ASSPSGQGNTEAF,TRBV7-3,.,TRBJ1-1
ASRGTGDINYGYT,TRBV2,.,TRBJ1-2
ASSYFGGGVQETQY,TRBV6-5,.,TRBJ2-5
AMQGERPQH,TRBV6-5,.,TRBJ1-5
AWSLGGTDTQY,TRBV30,.,TRBJ2-3
ASSPLAGQGSSEQY,TRBV18,.,TRBJ2-7
AWSVAGGKQSGNTIY,TRBV30,.,TRBJ1-3
ASSPDRYTGELF,TRBV7-8,.,TRBJ2-2
ASSERVSGGLRDTQY,TRBV6-1,few,TRBJ2-3
ASSKTGVYGYT,TRBV25-1,.,TRBJ1-2
ASSLNGGRTSSTDTQY,TRBV5-8,.,TRBJ2-3